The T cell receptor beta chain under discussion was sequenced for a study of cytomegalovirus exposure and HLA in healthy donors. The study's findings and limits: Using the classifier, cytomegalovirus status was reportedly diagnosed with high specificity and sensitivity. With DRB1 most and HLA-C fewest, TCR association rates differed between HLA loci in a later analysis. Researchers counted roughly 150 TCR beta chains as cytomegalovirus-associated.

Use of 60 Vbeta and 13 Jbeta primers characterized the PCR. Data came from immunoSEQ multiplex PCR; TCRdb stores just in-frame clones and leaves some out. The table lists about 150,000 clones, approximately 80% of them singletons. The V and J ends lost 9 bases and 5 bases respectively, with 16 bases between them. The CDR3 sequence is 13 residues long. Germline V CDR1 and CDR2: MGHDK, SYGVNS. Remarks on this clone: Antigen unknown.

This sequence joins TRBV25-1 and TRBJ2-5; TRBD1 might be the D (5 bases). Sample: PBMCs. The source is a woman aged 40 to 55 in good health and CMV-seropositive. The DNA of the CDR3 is TGTGCCAGTGGGCAGGGTACGGGCGAGACCCAGTACTTC. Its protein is CASGQGTGETQYF.